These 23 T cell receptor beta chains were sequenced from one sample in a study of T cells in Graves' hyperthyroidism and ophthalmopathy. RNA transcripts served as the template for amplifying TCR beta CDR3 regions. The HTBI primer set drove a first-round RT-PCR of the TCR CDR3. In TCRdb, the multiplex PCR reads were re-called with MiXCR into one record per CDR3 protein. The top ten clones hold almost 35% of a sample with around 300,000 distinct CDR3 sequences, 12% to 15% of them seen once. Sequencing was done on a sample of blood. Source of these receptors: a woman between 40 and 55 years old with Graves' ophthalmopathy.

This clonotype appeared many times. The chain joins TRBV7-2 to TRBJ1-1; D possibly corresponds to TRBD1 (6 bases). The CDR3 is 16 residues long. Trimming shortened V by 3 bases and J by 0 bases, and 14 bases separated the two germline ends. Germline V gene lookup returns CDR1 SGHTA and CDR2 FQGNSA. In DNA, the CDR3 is TGTGCCAGCAGCTTCTATCTAGGGGGATTGAACACTGAAGCTTTCTTT. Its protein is CASSFYLGGLNTEAFF.

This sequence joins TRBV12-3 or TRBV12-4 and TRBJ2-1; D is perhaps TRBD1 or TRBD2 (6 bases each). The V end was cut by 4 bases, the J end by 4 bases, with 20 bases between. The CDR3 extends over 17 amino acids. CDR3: CASSSSRWGAQYNEQFF. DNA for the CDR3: TGTGCCAGCAGTTCTTCTCGTTGGGGGGCCCAATACAATGAGCAGTTCTTC.

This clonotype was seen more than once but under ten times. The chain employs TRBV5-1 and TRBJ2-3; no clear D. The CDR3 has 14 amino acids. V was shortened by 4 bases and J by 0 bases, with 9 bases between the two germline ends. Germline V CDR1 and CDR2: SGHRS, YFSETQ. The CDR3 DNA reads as TGCGCCAGCAGCCCTGGCGGAAGCACAGATACGCAGTATTTT. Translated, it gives CASSPGGSTDTQYF.

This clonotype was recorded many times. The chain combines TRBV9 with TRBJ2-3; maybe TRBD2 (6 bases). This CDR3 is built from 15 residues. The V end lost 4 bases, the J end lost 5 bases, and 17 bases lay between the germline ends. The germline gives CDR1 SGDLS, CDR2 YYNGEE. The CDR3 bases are TGTGCCAGCAGCCCTATTGAGGGACTTGGAGATACGCAGTATTTT. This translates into CASSPIEGLGDTQYF.

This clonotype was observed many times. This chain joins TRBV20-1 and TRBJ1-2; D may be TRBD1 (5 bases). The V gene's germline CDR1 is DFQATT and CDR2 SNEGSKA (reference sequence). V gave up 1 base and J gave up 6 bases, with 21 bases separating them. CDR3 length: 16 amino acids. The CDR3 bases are TGCAGTGCTAGAGGTTCACGGGCCAGGGTATACGATGGCTACACCTTC. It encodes CSARGSRARVYDGYTF.

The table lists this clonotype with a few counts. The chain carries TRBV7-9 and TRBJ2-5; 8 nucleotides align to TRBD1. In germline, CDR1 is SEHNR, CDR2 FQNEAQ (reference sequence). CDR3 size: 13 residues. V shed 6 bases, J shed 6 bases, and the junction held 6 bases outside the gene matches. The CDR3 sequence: CASRSGGAQTQYF. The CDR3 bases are TGTGCCAGCAGGTCAGGGGGCGCGCAGACCCAGTACTTC.

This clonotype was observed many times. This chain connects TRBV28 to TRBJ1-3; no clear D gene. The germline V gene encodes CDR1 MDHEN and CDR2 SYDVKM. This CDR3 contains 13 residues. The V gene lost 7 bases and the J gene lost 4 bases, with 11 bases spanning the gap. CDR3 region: CASNGGRGNTIYF. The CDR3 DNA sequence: TGTGCCAGCAATGGAGGGAGGGGAAACACCATATATTTT. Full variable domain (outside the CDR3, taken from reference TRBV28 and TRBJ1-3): DVKVTQSSRYLVKRTGEKVFLECVQDMDHENMFWYRQDPGLGLRLIYFSYDVKMKEKGDIPEGYSVSREKKERFSLILESASTNQTSMYLCASNGGRGNTIYFGEGSWLTVV.

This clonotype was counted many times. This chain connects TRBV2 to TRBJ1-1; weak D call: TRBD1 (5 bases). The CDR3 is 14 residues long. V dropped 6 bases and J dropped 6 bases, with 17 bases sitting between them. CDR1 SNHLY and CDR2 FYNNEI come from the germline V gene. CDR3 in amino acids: CASRWDGPIPEAFF. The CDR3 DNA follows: TGTGCCAGCAGATGGGACGGACCCATCCCTGAAGCTTTCTTT.

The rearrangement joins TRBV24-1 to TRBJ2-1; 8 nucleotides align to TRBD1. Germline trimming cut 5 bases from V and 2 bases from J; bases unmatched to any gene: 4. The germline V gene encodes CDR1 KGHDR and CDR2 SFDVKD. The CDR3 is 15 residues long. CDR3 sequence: CATSGDRGTYNEQFF. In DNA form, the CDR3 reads TGTGCCACCAGTGGTGACAGGGGAACCTACAATGAGCAGTTCTTC.

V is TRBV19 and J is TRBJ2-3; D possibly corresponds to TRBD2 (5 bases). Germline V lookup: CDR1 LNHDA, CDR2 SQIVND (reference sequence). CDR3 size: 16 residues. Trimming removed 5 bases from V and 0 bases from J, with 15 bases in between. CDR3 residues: CASSLGPRASTDTQYF. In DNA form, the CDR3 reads TGTGCCAGTAGTTTAGGTCCGCGGGCGAGCACAGATACGCAGTATTTT.

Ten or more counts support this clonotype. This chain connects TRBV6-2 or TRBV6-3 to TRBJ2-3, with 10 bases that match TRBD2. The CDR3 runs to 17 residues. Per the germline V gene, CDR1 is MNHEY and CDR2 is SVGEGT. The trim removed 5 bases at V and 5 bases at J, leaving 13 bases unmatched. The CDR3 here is CASSTRALAGAGDTQYF. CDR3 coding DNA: TGTGCCAGCAGTACCCGGGCCCTAGCGGGAGCCGGAGATACGCAGTATTTT.

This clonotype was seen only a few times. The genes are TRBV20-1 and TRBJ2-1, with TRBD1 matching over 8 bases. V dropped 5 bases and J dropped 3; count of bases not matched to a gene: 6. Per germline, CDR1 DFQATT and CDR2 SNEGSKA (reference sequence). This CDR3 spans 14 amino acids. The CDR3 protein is CSAPRTGFYNEQFF. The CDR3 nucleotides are TGCAGTGCTCCTAGGACAGGGTTCTACAATGAGCAGTTCTTC.

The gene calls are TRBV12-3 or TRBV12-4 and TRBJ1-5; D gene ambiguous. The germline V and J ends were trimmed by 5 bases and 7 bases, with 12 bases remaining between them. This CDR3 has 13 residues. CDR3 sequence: CASSPNSGQPQHF. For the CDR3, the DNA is TGTGCCAGCAGTCCTAATTCTGGGCAGCCCCAGCATTTT.

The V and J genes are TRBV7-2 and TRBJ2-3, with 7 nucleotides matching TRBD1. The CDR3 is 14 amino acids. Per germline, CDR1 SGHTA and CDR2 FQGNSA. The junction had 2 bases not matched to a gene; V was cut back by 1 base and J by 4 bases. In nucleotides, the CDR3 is TGTGCCAGCAGCTTAGACCAGGGGGCAGATACGCAGTATTTT. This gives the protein CASSLDQGADTQYF.

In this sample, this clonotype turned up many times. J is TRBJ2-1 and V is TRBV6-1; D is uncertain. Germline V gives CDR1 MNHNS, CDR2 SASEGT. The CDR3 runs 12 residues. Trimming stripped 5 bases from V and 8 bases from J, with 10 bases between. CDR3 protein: CASSYRGDEQFF. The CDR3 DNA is TGTGCCAGCAGTTACCGAGGCGATGAGCAGTTCTTC.

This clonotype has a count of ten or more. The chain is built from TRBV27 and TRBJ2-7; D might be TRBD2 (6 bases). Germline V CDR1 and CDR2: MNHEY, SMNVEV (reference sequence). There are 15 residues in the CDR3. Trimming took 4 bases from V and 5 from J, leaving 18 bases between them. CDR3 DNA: TGTGCCAGCAGTTCCGATAAGGCTGGAGGGGACGAGCAGTACTTC. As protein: CASSSDKAGGDEQYF.

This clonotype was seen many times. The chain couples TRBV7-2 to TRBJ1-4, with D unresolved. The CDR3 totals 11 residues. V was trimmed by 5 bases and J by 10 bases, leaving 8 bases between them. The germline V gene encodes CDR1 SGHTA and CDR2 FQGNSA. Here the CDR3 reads CASSLLGKLFF. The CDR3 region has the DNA TGTGCCAGCAGCCTATTGGGAAAACTGTTTTTT.

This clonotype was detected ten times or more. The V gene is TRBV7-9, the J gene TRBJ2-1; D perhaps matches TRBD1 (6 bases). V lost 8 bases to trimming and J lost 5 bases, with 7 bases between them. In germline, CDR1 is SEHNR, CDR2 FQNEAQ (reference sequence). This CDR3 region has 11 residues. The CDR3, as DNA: TGTGCCAGCGGGGGCAACAATGAGCAGTTCTTC. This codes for CASGGNNEQFF.

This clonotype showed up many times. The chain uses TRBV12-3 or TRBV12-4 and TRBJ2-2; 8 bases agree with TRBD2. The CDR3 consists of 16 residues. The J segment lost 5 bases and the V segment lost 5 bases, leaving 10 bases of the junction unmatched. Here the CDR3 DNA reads TGTGCCAGCAGTAGCCAGGGACTAGGAAAGACCGGGGAGCTGTTTTTT. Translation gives CASSSQGLGKTGELFF.

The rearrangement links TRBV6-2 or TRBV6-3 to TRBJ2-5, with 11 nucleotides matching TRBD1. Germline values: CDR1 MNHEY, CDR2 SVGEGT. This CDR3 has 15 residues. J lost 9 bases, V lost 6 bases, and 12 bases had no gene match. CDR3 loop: CASSSRTGGGEAQYF. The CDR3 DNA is TGTGCCAGCAGCTCTCGGACAGGGGGCGGGGAGGCCCAGTACTTC.

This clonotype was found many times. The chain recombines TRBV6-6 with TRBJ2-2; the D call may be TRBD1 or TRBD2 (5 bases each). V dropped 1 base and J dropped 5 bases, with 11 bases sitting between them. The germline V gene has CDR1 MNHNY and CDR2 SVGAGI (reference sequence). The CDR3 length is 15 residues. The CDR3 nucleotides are TGTGCCAGCAGTTACTGGGGGAAAGGGACCGGGGAGCTGTTTTTT. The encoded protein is CASSYWGKGTGELFF.

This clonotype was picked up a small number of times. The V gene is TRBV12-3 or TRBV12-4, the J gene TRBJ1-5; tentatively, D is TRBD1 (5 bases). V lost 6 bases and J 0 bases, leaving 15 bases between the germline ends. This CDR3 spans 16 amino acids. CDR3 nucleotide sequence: TGTGCCAGCAGCGGCATTACAGGAAATAGCAATCAGCCCCAGCATTTT. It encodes CASSGITGNSNQPQHF.

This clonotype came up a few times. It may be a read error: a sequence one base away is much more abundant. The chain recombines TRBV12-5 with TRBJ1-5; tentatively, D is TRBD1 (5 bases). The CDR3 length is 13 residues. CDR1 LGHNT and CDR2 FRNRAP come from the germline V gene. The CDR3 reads CASGARVSQSQHF. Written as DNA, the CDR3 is TGTGCTAGTGGTGCCAGGGTAAGTCAGTCCCAGCATTTT. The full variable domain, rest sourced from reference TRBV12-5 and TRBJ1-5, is DARVTQTPRHKVTEMGQEVTMRCQPILGHNTVFWYRQTMMQGLELLAYFRNRAPLDDSGMPKDRFSAEMPDATLATLKIQPSEPRDSAVYFCASGARVSQSQHFGDGTRLSIL.